The rows below give T cell receptor beta chains drawn from one sample of a study of early T cells in non-severe SARS-CoV-2 infection. TCRdb re-derived calls from the 5' RACE reads in MiXCR, one entry per CDR3 protein. Of 70,000 or so distinct CDR3 sequences listed, approximately 4.5% are singletons. This material consisted of whole blood, taken at baseline. These receptors originate from an adult who was a healthcare worker with PCR-confirmed SARS-CoV-2 infection or an uninfected control (not recorded which). The donor label of this sample is uncertain. The CDR3 runs from the conserved cysteine through the conserved F or W. A D gene is named only where the DNA matches it firmly. A clone size is listed for some rows: how often the clone was seen (once, few, many), or a class if it is expanded.

D,V,J,size,CDR3,DNA
NA,TRBV5-1,TRBJ2-7,NA,CASSLGSAYEQYF,TGCGCCAGCAGCTTGGGCAGCGCCTACGAGCAGTACTTC
NA,TRBV7-9,TRBJ1-2,many,CASSQRQDYGYTF,TGTGCCAGCAGCCAACGACAGGACTATGGCTACACCTTC
NA,TRBV4-1,TRBJ1-2,few,CASSQMRGVDYGYTF,TGCGCCAGCAGCCAAATGCGGGGGGTTGACTATGGCTACACCTTC
NA,TRBV11-2,TRBJ1-1,many,CASSLGFGEAFF,TGTGCCAGCAGCTTAGGATTCGGTGAAGCTTTCTTT
NA,TRBV20-1,TRBJ1-1,NA,CSAPTGDTEAFF,TGCAGTGCTCCGACGGGTGACACTGAAGCTTTCTTT
TRBD1,TRBV29-1,TRBJ2-3,NA,CSAKGDRGTDTQYF,TGCAGCGCCAAGGGGGACAGGGGCACAGATACGCAGTATTTT
TRBD2,TRBV11-2,TRBJ2-3,many,CASSLVLAGNTDTQYF,TGTGCCAGCAGCTTAGTACTAGCGGGAAACACAGATACGCAGTATTTT
TRBD1,TRBV7-9,TRBJ2-3,NA,CASSTGQVTDTQYF,TGTGCCAGCAGCACAGGACAGGTCACAGATACGCAGTATTTT
NA,TRBV12-3/TRBV12-4,TRBJ1-2,few,CASSSNRDYGYTF,TGTGCCAGCAGTTCTAACAGGGACTATGGCTACACCTTC
TRBD2,TRBV7-2,TRBJ2-5,NA,CASSFGLGRETQYF,TGTGCCAGCAGCTTTGGACTAGGTCGAGAGACCCAGTACTTC
NA,TRBV28,TRBJ2-7,NA,CASSIRGTYEQYF,TGTGCCAGCAGTATCAGGGGTACCTACGAGCAGTACTTC
NA,TRBV5-6,TRBJ1-6,many,CASSLAVSNSPLHF,TGTGCCAGCAGCTTGGCCGTCTCCAATTCACCCCTCCACTTT
NA,TRBV14,TRBJ2-7,NA,CASSLMTGEQYF,TGTGCCAGCAGCCTAATGACGGGTGAGCAGTACTTC
NA,TRBV28,TRBJ2-3,few,CASSSDRLVNTQYF,TGTGCCAGCAGTTCAGATCGACTAGTAAATACGCAGTATTTT
NA,TRBV14,TRBJ1-1,NA,CASSPGRQTEAFF,TGTGCCAGCAGCCCGGGACGTCAGACTGAAGCTTTCTTT
NA,TRBV15,TRBJ1-4,NA,CATSTPNEKLFF,TGTGCCACCAGCACCCCTAATGAAAAACTGTTTTTT
NA,TRBV7-8,TRBJ1-6,many,CASSLVQGNSSPLHF,TGTGCCAGCAGCTTAGTCCAGGGAAACTCTTCACCCCTCCACTTT
NA,TRBV7-2,TRBJ1-5,many,CASSRRSGDQPQHF,TGTGCCAGCAGCCGCCGATCAGGGGATCAGCCCCAGCATTTT
NA,TRBV15,TRBJ1-2,many,CATSSSGINYGYTF,TGTGCCACCAGCAGCTCAGGGATCAACTATGGCTACACCTTC
TRBD1,TRBV12-3/TRBV12-4,TRBJ1-6,many,CASSKQGIGNSPLHF,TGTGCCAGCAGTAAACAGGGGATCGGTAATTCACCCCTCCACTTT
TRBD2,TRBV20-1,TRBJ2-7,few,CSALRGRSGSYEQYF,TGCAGTGCTCTTCGGGGACGGAGCGGGAGCTACGAGCAGTACTTC
TRBD1,TRBV28,TRBJ2-2,few,CASSLPGTGKGGNSGELFF,TGTGCCAGCAGTTTACCCGGGACAGGCAAAGGGGGGAACTCCGGGGAGCTGTTTTTT
NA,TRBV4-3,TRBJ1-3,NA,CASSQAYLRWDTIYF,TGCGCCAGCAGCCAAGCTTACCTTAGATGGGACACCATATATTTT
TRBD2,TRBV6-2/TRBV6-3,TRBJ2-1,many,CASTNPSGSSYNEQFF,TGTGCCAGCACTAATCCTAGCGGAAGCTCCTACAATGAGCAGTTCTTC
NA,TRBV6-5,TRBJ1-1,few,CASSYSLQGRGEAFF,TGTGCCAGCAGTTACTCCTTACAGGGTAGAGGAGAGGCTTTCTTT
TRBD1,TRBV30,TRBJ1-5,many,CAWSVWGQPDQPQHF,TGTGCCTGGAGTGTATGGGGACAGCCGGATCAGCCCCAGCATTTT
NA,TRBV20-1,TRBJ1-5,many,CSAATVVAGVVGNQPQHF,TGCAGTGCTGCCACGGTGGTGGCAGGTGTCGTTGGCAATCAGCCCCAGCATTTT
TRBD1,TRBV3-1,TRBJ2-7,few,CASSQDLRTGSYEQYF,TGTGCCAGCAGCCAAGACCTACGGACAGGGAGTTACGAGCAGTACTTC